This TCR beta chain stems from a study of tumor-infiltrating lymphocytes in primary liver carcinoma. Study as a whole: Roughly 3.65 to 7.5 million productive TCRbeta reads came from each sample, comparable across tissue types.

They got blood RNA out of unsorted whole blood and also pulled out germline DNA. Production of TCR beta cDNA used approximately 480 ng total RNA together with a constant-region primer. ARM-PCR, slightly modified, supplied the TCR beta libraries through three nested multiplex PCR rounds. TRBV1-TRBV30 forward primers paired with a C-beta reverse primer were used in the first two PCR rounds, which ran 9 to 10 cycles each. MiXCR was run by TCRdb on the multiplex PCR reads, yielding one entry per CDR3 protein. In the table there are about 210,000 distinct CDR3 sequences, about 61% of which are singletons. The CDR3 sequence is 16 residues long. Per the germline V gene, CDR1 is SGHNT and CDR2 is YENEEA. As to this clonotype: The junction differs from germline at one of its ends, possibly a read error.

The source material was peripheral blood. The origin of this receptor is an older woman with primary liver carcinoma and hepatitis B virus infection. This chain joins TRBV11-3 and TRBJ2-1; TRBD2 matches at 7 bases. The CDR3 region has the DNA TGTGCCAGCAGCTCGTGGGGGGGGAATGCTGGCAATGAGAAGTTATTC. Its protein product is CASSSWGGNAGNEKLF.